This record looks at one T cell receptor (beta chain) sequence and its context. Its matching antigen is unknown. The sample originates from a study of T cells expressing NK-cell markers. Study-level information: According to the study, TCR beta repertoires originated from sorted CD3+CD56+NKG2C+, CD3+CD56+NKG2C- and CD3+CD56-NKG2C+ T cells. Seven of eight sequenced donors tested HCMV-seropositive; one tested seronegative.

From the 5' RACE reads, TCRdb lists one entry per CDR3 protein and no DNA. This listing includes 300,000 to 450,000 distinct CDR3 sequences. Study-level findings and limits: Several donors showed these clonotypes also leading the CD3+CD56-NKG2C+ fraction.

Per the germline V gene, CDR1 is MNHEY and CDR2 is SVGEGT. The length of the CDR3 is 16 residues. Material for sequencing was blood T cells: a sorted CD56 or NKG2C T cell subset, CD4+ or CD8+ T cells, or bulk PBMC T cells (not recorded which). The chain carries TRBV6-2 or TRBV6-3 and TRBJ1-6; TCRdb calls TRBD1, which cannot be checked without DNA. This clonotype originated in a man between 18 and 69 years old in good health. The CDR3 here is CASGSHGAGFHSPLHF.